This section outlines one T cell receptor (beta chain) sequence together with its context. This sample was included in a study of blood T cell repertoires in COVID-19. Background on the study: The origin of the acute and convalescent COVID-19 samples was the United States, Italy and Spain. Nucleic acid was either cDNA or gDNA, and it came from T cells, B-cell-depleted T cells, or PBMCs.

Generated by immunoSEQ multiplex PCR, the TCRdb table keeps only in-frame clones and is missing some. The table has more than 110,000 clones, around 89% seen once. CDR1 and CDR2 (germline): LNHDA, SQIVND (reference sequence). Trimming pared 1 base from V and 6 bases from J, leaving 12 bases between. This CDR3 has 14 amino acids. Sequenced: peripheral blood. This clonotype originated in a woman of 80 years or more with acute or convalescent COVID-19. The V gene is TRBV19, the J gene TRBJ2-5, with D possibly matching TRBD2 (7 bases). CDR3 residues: CASSIVGGLQTQYF. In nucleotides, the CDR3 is TGTGCCAGTAGTATAGTGGGGGGGCTGCAGACCCAGTACTTC.